Shown below are 28 T cell receptor beta chains from a single sample sequenced in a study of neurological immune-mediated disorders. TCRdb passed the 5' RACE reads through MiXCR, listing each CDR3 protein once. The sample shows about 55,000 distinct CDR3 sequences, approximately 25% of them seen only once. Time point here: technical triplicate 2. Specimen: PBMCs. The receptors originated from a man aged 60 to 75 with HTLV-1-associated myelopathy (HAM/TSP).

This clonotype was seen repeatedly, ten times or more. V is TRBV12-3 or TRBV12-4 and J is TRBJ2-2; 8 bases line up with TRBD2. V lost 5 bases to trimming and J lost 2 bases; unmatched junction nucleotides: 7. The CDR3 spans 16 residues. The CDR3 here is CASSPGGRRNTGELFF. The CDR3 coding sequence is TGTGCCAGCAGTCCGGGGGGGAGGCGAAACACCGGGGAGCTGTTTTTT.

In its sample, this clonotype was seen many times. The rearrangement links TRBV24-1 to TRBJ2-2; D is perhaps TRBD1 (5 bases). The V end was cut by 4 bases, the J end by 4 bases, with 9 bases between. CDR3 size: 14 residues. CDR1 is KGHDR, CDR2 SFDVKD, per germline. The CDR3 DNA reads as TGTGCCACCAGTGACCTCAGGGCCACCGGGGAGCTGTTTTTT. Amino acids: CATSDLRATGELFF.

The table lists this clonotype with many counts. The chain links TRBV29-1 to TRBJ2-1; 12 nucleotides agree with TRBD1. This CDR3 contains 16 residues. The germline V gene has CDR1 SQVTM and CDR2 ANQGSEA. V dropped 5 bases and J dropped 6; count of bases not matched to a gene: 11. CDR3 loop: CSVFSPGQGAGNEQFF. The CDR3 DNA is TGCAGCGTTTTTTCCCCGGGACAGGGGGCAGGCAATGAGCAGTTCTTC.

This clonotype has only a few counts. The genes are TRBV5-1 and TRBJ2-5; a possible D gene is TRBD2 (6 bases). The V and J ends lost 0 bases and 2 bases respectively, with 14 bases between them. This CDR3 is 16 amino acids long. Germline loops: CDR1 SGHRS, CDR2 YFSETQ. In DNA, the CDR3 is TGCGCCAGCAGCTTGGGGAATAGCGGAGGACAAGAGACCCAGTACTTC. Protein product: CASSLGNSGGQETQYF.

In this sample, this clonotype turned up many times. The chain uses TRBV10-2 and TRBJ2-5, with no clear D. This CDR3 comprises 12 residues. Trimming took 3 bases from V and 4 from J, leaving 6 bases between them. CDR1 is WSHSY, CDR2 SAAADI, per germline. The CDR3 sequence: CASSDLSETQYF. CDR3 coding DNA: TGCGCCAGCAGTGATTTGTCAGAGACCCAGTACTTC.

The J gene is TRBJ2-5, the V gene TRBV7-9, with 9 bases that match TRBD1. The CDR3 has 16 residues. Trimming removed 4 bases from V and 4 bases from J; junction bases left unmatched: 10. The germline V gene encodes CDR1 SEHNR and CDR2 FQNEAQ (reference sequence). CDR3 sequence reads: CASSWTGVGQRETQYF. As DNA, the CDR3 is TGTGCCAGCAGCTGGACAGGGGTAGGGCAAAGAGAGACCCAGTACTTC.

This clonotype was detected ten times or more. The J gene is TRBJ1-2, the V gene TRBV11-2; D call uncertain. The V end was cut by 3 bases, the J end by 6 bases, with 11 bases between. CDR3 length equals 13 residues. CDR1 is SGHAT and CDR2 is FQNNGV in the germline V gene. The DNA for the CDR3 is TGTGCCAGCAGCTTCGGAGCCCTCGATGGCTACACCTTC. Its translation: CASSFGALDGYTF.

This clonotype came up many times. This chain joins TRBV12-3 or TRBV12-4 and TRBJ2-7; 7 positions agree with TRBD1. The CDR3 totals 14 residues. J gave up 4 bases and V 6 bases, and 9 bases lay outside the gene matches. In nucleotides, the CDR3 is TGTGCCAGCAGAAAGACAGGGACCGAGTACGAGCAGTACTTC. Protein sequence: CASRKTGTEYEQYF.

This clonotype was found many times. The rearrangement uses TRBV28 and TRBJ2-5; either TRBD1 or TRBD2 may supply D (6 bases each). In germline, CDR1 is MDHEN, CDR2 SYDVKM. V was clipped by 7 bases and J by 6 bases, with 15 bases between them. The CDR3 is made up of 13 amino acids. CDR3 nucleotides: TGTGCCAGCAATCAGGGGAGGTTAAAGACCCAGTACTTC. Translating it yields CASNQGRLKTQYF.

The rearrangement links TRBV6-6 to TRBJ2-3, with D unclear. CDR3 length: 14 residues. V was trimmed by 6 bases and J by 4 bases, leaving 14 bases between them. CDR1 is MNHNY and CDR2 is SVGAGI in the germline V gene (reference sequence). The DNA of the CDR3 is TGTGCCAGCAGACGGACCCCAGAGGCAGATACGCAGTATTTT. Residues: CASRRTPEADTQYF.

This rearrangement joins TRBV7-8 to TRBJ2-5; D remains ambiguous. Germline CDR1 is SGHVS and CDR2 is FQNEAQ. V shed 1 base and J shed 4 bases, with 7 bases lying between them. This CDR3 spans 13 amino acids. The CDR3 sequence is CASSLGFRETQYF. CDR3 bases: TGTGCCAGCAGCTTAGGCTTCCGAGAGACCCAGTACTTC.

This clonotype was seen at least ten times. The chain combines TRBV12-3 or TRBV12-4 with TRBJ2-2; D is possibly TRBD1 (6 bases). The germline V and J ends were trimmed by 5 bases and 7 bases, with 17 bases remaining between them. The CDR3 has 15 amino acids. The CDR3 spells CASSPGHLIFGELFF. CDR3 bases: TGTGCCAGCAGTCCGGGACACCTAATTTTCGGGGAGCTGTTTTTT.

This clonotype was detected ten times or more. The rearrangement uses TRBV29-1 and TRBJ1-5; tentatively, D is TRBD1 (6 bases). The CDR3 loop spans 14 amino acids. The germline CDR1 and CDR2 sequences are SQVTM and ANQGSEA. V was clipped by 5 bases and J by 0 bases, with 11 bases between them. CDR3 nucleotides: TGCAGCGTTTCCGGGACATCTAGCAATCAGCCCCAGCATTTT. Translation gives CSVSGTSSNQPQHF.

This clonotype was observed at least ten times. Mismatch with germline at one junction end may stem from a read error. The V gene is TRBV6-1, the J gene TRBJ2-1; tentatively, D is TRBD2 (5 bases). The CDR3 sequence is 13 residues long. Germline V gene lookup returns CDR1 MNHNS and CDR2 SASEGT. The CDR3: CASSESFAYRGIF. The CDR3 DNA sequence: TGTGCCAGCAGTGAAAGTTTTGCCTATAGAGGGATCTTC.

The genes are TRBV5-1 and TRBJ2-2, with D uncertain. V was cut by 2 bases and J by 2 bases, with 10 bases left in between. The CDR3 spans 15 residues. Germline loops: CDR1 SGHRS, CDR2 YFSETQ. The CDR3 here is CASSFTGPNTGELFF. The CDR3 DNA reads as TGCGCCAGCAGCTTCACCGGACCAAACACCGGGGAGCTGTTTTTT.

This clonotype was seen repeatedly, ten times or more. The chain links TRBV29-1 to TRBJ2-2, with D tentatively TRBD1 or TRBD2 (5 bases each). The CDR3 runs to 14 residues. V lost 4 bases and J lost 7, with 16 bases in between. CDR1 SQVTM and CDR2 ANQGSEA come from the germline V gene. The CDR3 region has the DNA TGCAGCGTTGCCCCTAGGGGCCGGGACGGGGAGCTGTTTTTT. The encoded protein is CSVAPRGRDGELFF.

This clonotype was detected many times. The V call is TRBV5-1, the J call TRBJ1-1; perhaps TRBD1 as D (5 bases). The germline V gene has CDR1 SGHRS and CDR2 YFSETQ. V lost 4 bases, J lost 4 bases, and 11 bases lay in between. There are 13 residues in the CDR3. CDR3 sequence (DNA): TGCGCCAGCAGCCCCAGCGGGGGCACTGAAGCTTTCTTT. This gives the protein CASSPSGGTEAFF. Full variable domain (missing parts from reference TRBV5-1 and TRBJ1-1): KAGVTQTPRYLIKTRGQQVTLSCSPISGHRSVSWYQQTPGQGLQFLFEYFSETQRNKGNFPGRFSGRQFSNSRSEMNVSTLELGDSALYLCASSPSGGTEAFFGQGTRLTVV.

This clonotype was counted at least ten times. CDR3 nucleotide sequence: TGTGCCAGCACTAGGACAGGGGTGCCGTACGAGCAGTACTTC. Protein sequence: CASTRTGVPYEQYF. J is TRBJ2-7 and V is TRBV27; 9 bases fit TRBD1. CDR3 length: 14 amino acids. Per germline, CDR1 MNHEY and CDR2 SMNVEV (reference sequence). J lost 4 bases, V lost 7 bases, and 8 bases had no gene match.

This clonotype was detected ten times or more. The chain links TRBV5-4 to TRBJ2-5; D gene uncertain. The CDR3 loop spans 15 amino acids. Germline values: CDR1 SGHNT, CDR2 YYREEE (reference sequence). The ends were cut back, 0 bases at V and 5 bases at J, with 14 bases in the middle. The CDR3 sequence is CASSLDGVGRETQYF. CDR3 DNA: TGTGCCAGCAGCTTGGACGGAGTCGGGCGTGAGACCCAGTACTTC.

This clonotype has at least ten counts. The chain is built from TRBV24-1 and TRBJ2-1, with 8 bases that match TRBD2. Looked up from germline, CDR1 is KGHDR and CDR2 is SFDVKD. The V gene end was trimmed by 7 bases and the J gene end by 8 bases; junction bases not matched to a gene: 6. CDR3 length: 13 amino acids. The CDR3 DNA is TGTGCCACCAGCGCCGGGAGGGCAGATGAGCAGTTCTTC. The encoded protein is CATSAGRADEQFF.

The CDR3 here is CSAPRGRLADEQFF. The CDR3 nucleotides are TGCAGTGCCCCAAGGGGCCGACTAGCAGATGAGCAGTTCTTC. The chain joins TRBV20-1 to TRBJ2-1; 7 bases match TRBD2. Germline CDR1 is DFQATT and CDR2 is SNEGSKA (reference sequence). The CDR3 has 14 amino acids. V lost 6 bases to trimming and J lost 8 bases; unmatched junction nucleotides: 13.

Notes on this clonotype: Given a much more abundant clone one base away, this may be a read error. V and J are TRBV18 and TRBJ2-7; D not certain. V was trimmed by 1 base and J by 3 bases, leaving 16 bases between them. CDR1 and CDR2 from the germline V gene are KGHSH and LQKENI. CDR3 length equals 16 residues. CDR3 loop: CASSPQGSRGVYEQYF. The CDR3 DNA reads TGTGCCAGCTCACCACAGGGTAGTCGTGGTGTCTACGAGCAGTACTTC.

This clonotype was seen repeatedly, ten times or more. This sequence joins TRBV7-2 and TRBJ1-5, with D maybe TRBD1 (6 bases). Germline V gives CDR1 SGHTA, CDR2 FQGNSA. The CDR3 sequence is 13 residues long. Trimming pared 4 bases from V and 5 bases from J, leaving 9 bases between. The CDR3 DNA is TGTGCCAGCAGCTCACAGGGAGATCAGCCCCAGCATTTT. Translated, it gives CASSSQGDQPQHF.

The V call is TRBV7-2, the J call TRBJ1-2; D is perhaps TRBD1 (5 bases). The CDR3 contains 13 residues. Between the trimmed V and J ends, which lost 2 bases and 4 bases, there was a span of 8 bases. Germline V gene sequence: CDR1 SGHTA, CDR2 FQGNSA. The CDR3 region is CASSLSGSYGYTF. CDR3 nucleotides: TGTGCCAGCAGCTTATCAGGGTCCTATGGCTACACCTTC. Combining the CDR3 with reference TRBV7-2 and TRBJ1-2 gives the whole variable domain GAGVSQSPSNKVTEKGKDVELRCDPISGHTALYWYRQSLGQGLEFLIYFQGNSAPDKSGLPSDRFSAERTGGSVSTLTIQRTQQEDSAVYLCASSLSGSYGYTFGSGTRLTVV.

This clonotype was picked up many times. The J gene is TRBJ2-1, the V gene TRBV20-1; D is unclear. The V gene lost 0 bases and the J gene lost 6 bases, with 12 bases spanning the gap. The CDR3 extends over 14 amino acids. Germline CDR1 reads DFQATT; CDR2 reads SNEGSKA (reference sequence). The CDR3 region is CSARDPRSFNEQFF. CDR3 in DNA: TGCAGTGCTAGAGATCCCCGGAGTTTCAATGAGCAGTTCTTC.

The table lists this clonotype with many counts. The chain carries TRBV9 and TRBJ2-1, with D unclear. The CDR3 loop spans 14 amino acids. Trimming cost V 4 bases and J 9 bases, with 17 bases left between them. Germline values: CDR1 SGDLS, CDR2 YYNGEE. CDR3 region: CASSPGRVGGEQFF. The CDR3 DNA is TGTGCCAGCAGCCCAGGTAGGGTGGGTGGTGAGCAGTTCTTC.

There are many counts of this clonotype. The chain has TRBV7-9 and TRBJ2-3; tentative D call: TRBD2 (6 bases). V lost 5 bases and J lost 0, with 15 bases in between. The CDR3 has 16 residues. Germline V CDR1 and CDR2: SEHNR, FQNEAQ (reference sequence). DNA of the CDR3: TGTGCCAGCAGCCTCGTCGCGGGATGGAGCACAGATACGCAGTATTTT. It translates to CASSLVAGWSTDTQYF.

This clonotype was detected ten times or more. The J gene is TRBJ2-5, the V gene TRBV2; D is undetermined. The germline V gene has CDR1 SNHLY and CDR2 FYNNEI. Trimming removed 0 bases from V and 1 base from J, with 6 bases in between. CDR3 length: 14 residues. CDR3 coding DNA: TGTGCCAGCAGTGAAGCGACTGTCCAAGAGACCCAGTACTTC. This sequence encodes CASSEATVQETQYF.